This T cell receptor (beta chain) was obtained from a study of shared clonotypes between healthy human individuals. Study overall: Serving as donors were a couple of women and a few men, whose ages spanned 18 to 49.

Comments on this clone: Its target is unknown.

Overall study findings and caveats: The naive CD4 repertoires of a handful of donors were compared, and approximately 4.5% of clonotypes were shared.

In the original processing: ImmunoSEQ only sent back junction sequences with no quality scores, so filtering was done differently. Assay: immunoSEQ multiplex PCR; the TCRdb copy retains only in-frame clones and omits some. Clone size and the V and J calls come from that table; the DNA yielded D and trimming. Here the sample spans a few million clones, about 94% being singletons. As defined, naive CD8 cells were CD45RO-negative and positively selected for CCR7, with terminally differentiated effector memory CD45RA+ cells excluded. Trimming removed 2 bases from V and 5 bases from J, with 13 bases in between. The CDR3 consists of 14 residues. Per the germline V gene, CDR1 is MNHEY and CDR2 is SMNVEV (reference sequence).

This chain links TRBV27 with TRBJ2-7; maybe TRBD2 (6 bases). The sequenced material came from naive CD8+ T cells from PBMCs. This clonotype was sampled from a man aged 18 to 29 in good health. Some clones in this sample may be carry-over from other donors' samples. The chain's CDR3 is CASSLNGGSHEQYF. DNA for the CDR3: TGTGCCAGCAGTTTAAATGGGGGGTCCCACGAGCAGTACTTC.